The clone carrying this TCR beta chain was observed many times. V was cut by 1 base and J by 2 bases, with 15 bases left in between. Germline V CDR1 and CDR2: DFQATT, SNEGSKA (reference sequence). This CDR3 comprises 15 residues. This entry belongs to a study of blood T cells in healthy people across ages. PCR was performed a second time for 7 to 11 cycles using a sample-barcoded 5' primer and a J-beta primer mix. Using its own MiXCR run on the 5' RACE reads, TCRdb lists one record per CDR3 protein. The table lists 800,000 to 950,000 distinct CDR3 sequences, 29% of them singletons. This sample was shared with a second study, whose subject was T cells of mothers and their children. That paper notes: Normalized overlap was always slightly, never significantly, higher in related than unrelated mother-child pairs.

The sequence was collected from a woman between 40 and 50 years old in good health. Sequenced input: blood. The V and J genes are TRBV20-1 and TRBJ2-7; D is possibly TRBD1 (6 bases). The CDR3 region has the DNA TGCAGTGCTAGAGGTAGGGGGTGGTATACCTACGAGCAGTACTTC. It encodes CSARGRGWYTYEQYF.